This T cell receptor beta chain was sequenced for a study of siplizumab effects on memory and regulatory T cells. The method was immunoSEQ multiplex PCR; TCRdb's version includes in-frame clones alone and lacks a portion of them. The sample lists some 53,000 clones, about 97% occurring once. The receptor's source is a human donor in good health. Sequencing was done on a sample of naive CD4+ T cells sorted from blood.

Here the CDR3 reads CASSPGVANYNEQFF. The CDR3 DNA sequence: TGTGCCAGCAGTCCCGGCGTTGCAAACTACAATGAGCAGTTCTTC. V usage is TRBV6-1 and J usage is TRBJ2-1; no clear D gene. Germline values: CDR1 MNHNS, CDR2 SASEGT. V lost 5 bases and J 3 bases, leaving 14 bases between the germline ends. This CDR3 is built from 15 residues.